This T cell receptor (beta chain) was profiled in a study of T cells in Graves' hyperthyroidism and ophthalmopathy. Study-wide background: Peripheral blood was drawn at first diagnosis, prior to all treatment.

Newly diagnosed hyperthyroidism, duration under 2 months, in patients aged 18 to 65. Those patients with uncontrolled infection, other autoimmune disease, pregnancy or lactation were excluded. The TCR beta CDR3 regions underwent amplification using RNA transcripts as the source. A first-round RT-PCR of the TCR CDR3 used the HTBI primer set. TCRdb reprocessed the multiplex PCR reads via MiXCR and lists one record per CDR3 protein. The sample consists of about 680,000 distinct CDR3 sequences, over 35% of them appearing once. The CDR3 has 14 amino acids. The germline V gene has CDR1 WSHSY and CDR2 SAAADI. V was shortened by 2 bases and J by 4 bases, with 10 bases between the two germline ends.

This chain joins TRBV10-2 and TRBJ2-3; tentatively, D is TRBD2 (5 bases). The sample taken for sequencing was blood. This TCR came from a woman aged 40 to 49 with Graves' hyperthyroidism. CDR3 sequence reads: CASSEVQRADTQYF. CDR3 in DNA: TGCGCCAGCAGTGAGGTACAGAGGGCAGATACGCAGTATTTT.